This TCR beta chain was captured in a study of T cell responses to AZD1222 COVID-19 vaccine. General study findings and limits: Recipients of two AZD1222 doses showed rising Spike-specific TCR breadth and depth. Repertoire collection took place solely once the T cell response had peaked.

Sequenced by immunoSEQ multiplex PCR; TCRdb stores in-frame clones only, minus some. The sample lists around 94,000 clones, about 88% occurring once. CDR3 length equals 13 residues. Germline V gene sequence: CDR1 LGHDT, CDR2 YNNKEL (reference sequence). The V gene end was trimmed by 7 bases and the J gene end by 3 bases; junction bases not matched to a gene: 6. A remark on this clone: Its antigen is still unknown.

The J gene is TRBJ2-7, the V gene TRBV3-1 (or the pseudogene TRBV3-2); 7 bases agree with TRBD2. The TCR sequence derives from an adult in good health. This specimen was peripheral blood, taken on day 0 of AZD1222 vaccination. The DNA for the CDR3 is TGTGCCAGCAAAGGAAGCGGGGACTACGAGCAGTACTTC. Translated, it gives CASKGSGDYEQYF.